The rows below give T cell receptor beta chains drawn from one sample of a study of blood T cell repertoires in COVID-19. The assay was immunoSEQ multiplex PCR, and TCRdb's table has in-frame clones only and misses some. The data hold about 140,000 clones, with about 87% observed a single time. The source material was peripheral blood. The receptor set was obtained from a woman aged 40 to 50 with acute or convalescent COVID-19. CDR3s leave out the opening cysteine and the closing phenylalanine or tryptophan. Each record gives: CDR3 protein, J gene, CDR3 length, V gene.

CDR3: ASSSLDRVSQPQH
J: TRBJ1-5
length: 13
V: TRBV18

CDR3: AGRTGRNTEAF
J: TRBJ1-1
length: 11
V: TRBV30

CDR3: SASGTSQETQY
J: TRBJ2-5
length: 11
V: TRBV20-1

CDR3: ASRGGSSYEQY
J: TRBJ2-7
length: 11
V: TRBV5-1

CDR3: ATGQGLREAF
J: TRBJ1-1
length: 10
V: TRBV2

CDR3: ASSSQGAYEQY
J: TRBJ2-7
length: 11
V: TRBV18

CDR3: SVERRGRADTQY
J: TRBJ2-3
length: 12
V: TRBV29-1

CDR3: ASSFSGLSYNEQF
J: TRBJ2-1
length: 13
V: TRBV9

CDR3: ASSFRVTGELF
J: TRBJ2-2
length: 11
V: TRBV9

CDR3: ASSPGDTYQPQH
J: TRBJ1-5
length: 12
V: TRBV4-3

CDR3: ASSLAVGGGFTGELF
J: TRBJ2-2
length: 15
V: TRBV27

CDR3: ASSTTGNEQY
J: TRBJ2-7
length: 10
V: TRBV2

CDR3: ASSPPGTGTSYNSPLH
J: TRBJ1-6
length: 16
V: TRBV18

CDR3: ASSQGLAAQETQY
J: TRBJ2-5
length: 13
V: TRBV19

CDR3: ASSLSGGAGGGELF
J: TRBJ2-2
length: 14
V: TRBV6-2/TRBV6-3

CDR3: ASSHPGLYNTGELF
J: TRBJ2-2
length: 14
V: TRBV7-3

CDR3: ASSMVVAGGPIPYEQY
J: TRBJ2-7
length: 16
V: TRBV19

CDR3: ASSPMVSNEQF
J: TRBJ2-1
length: 11
V: TRBV19

CDR3: ASSPTGYNSPLH
J: TRBJ1-6
length: 12
V: TRBV28

CDR3: ASSYSRTAYEQY
J: TRBJ2-7
length: 12
V: TRBV6-5